This TCR beta chain was retrieved from a study of T-cell memory formation after mild COVID-19. Study-level findings and limits: While clones contracting from day 15 to 85 were balanced between CD4 and CD8, later expanders leaned CD4+.

TCRdb re-called the 5' RACE reads through MiXCR, storing one row per CDR3 protein. The data hold roughly 320,000 distinct CDR3 sequences, with over 25% observed a single time. Comments on this clonotype: Its target is not known.

Trimming left V 0 bases short and J 3 bases short, with 8 bases between. This CDR3 is built from 14 residues. Germline V gives CDR1 ENHRY, CDR2 SYGVKD. The TCR sequence derives from an adult woman who had mild COVID-19 (a few samples of this study predate the infection). Cell type and time point are not known. The sequencing input was PBMCs or a T cell subset sorted from them (not recorded which). This rearrangement joins TRBV10-3 to TRBJ2-5; D gene unclear. CDR3 sequence: CAISESIKKETQYF. The CDR3 DNA reads as TGTGCCATCAGTGAGTCGATAAAGAAAGAGACCCAGTACTTC.